This T cell receptor beta chain is drawn from a study of T cell clonotyping in hematopoietic cell transplantation. Notes on the study in general: At the given depth, recipient repertoires were over 95% de novo clonotypes. Graft donor and pretransplant recipient Inverse Simpson Index values predicted broader posttransplant TCR diversity.

Some clones are missing from TCRdb's copy, which holds only in-frame ones; the method was immunoSEQ multiplex PCR. This table holds about 15,000 clones, 60% to 85% found once. With respect to this clone: Its antigen is currently unknown.

The CDR3 is made up of 15 amino acids. V lost 8 bases, J lost 7 bases, and 25 bases lay in between. The germline CDR1 and CDR2 sequences are SGHRS and YFSETQ. The chain carries TRBV5-1 and TRBJ2-7; D perhaps matches TRBD1 (6 bases). The sequence was obtained from an older woman in good health. Some clones in this sample may be carry-over from other donors' samples. Material for sequencing was peripheral blood mononuclear cells. The CDR3 DNA sequence: TGCGCCAGTAATCCTAACAGGGCGGCCGAGGGAGAGCAGTACTTC. Translated: CASNPNRAAEGEQYF. The entire variable domain, with the rest obtained from reference TRBV5-1 and TRBJ2-7, is as follows: KAGVTQTPRYLIKTRGQQVTLSCSPISGHRSVSWYQQTPGQGLQFLFEYFSETQRNKGNFPGRFSGRQFSNSRSEMNVSTLELGDSALYLCASNPNRAAEGEQYFGPGTRLTVT.